The 21 T cell receptor beta chains below come from one sample, sequenced in a study of OX40 agonist ivuxolimab in advanced cancers. Repertoires were generated with immunoSEQ multiplex PCR, while TCRdb's copy carries only in-frame clones and drops some. The table lists some 80,000 clones, about 88% of them singletons, with roughly 0.7% in the top ten. This specimen was CD4+ or CD8+ T cells sorted from blood, taken in a trial of the OX40 agonist ivuxolimab. All receptors derive from an adult with an advanced solid tumor such as melanoma, head and neck, liver or kidney cancer.

The V gene is TRBV7-2, the J gene TRBJ1-4; no firm D call. The CDR3 is made up of 13 amino acids. Germline V CDR1 and CDR2: SGHTA, FQGNSA. The V gene lost 5 bases and the J gene lost 11 bases, with 15 bases spanning the gap. CDR3 region: CASSRDNDYKLFF. In DNA, the CDR3 is TGTGCCAGCAGCCGTGATAATGATTATAAACTGTTTTTT.

This chain joins TRBV27 and TRBJ1-4; D remains ambiguous. The CDR3 consists of 16 residues. Germline V CDR1 and CDR2: MNHEY, SMNVEV (reference sequence). Trimming removed 5 bases from V and 2 bases from J, with 15 bases in between. DNA for the CDR3: TGTGCCAGCAGTCGGGCCGTCTGGGATACTAATGAAAAACTGTTTTTT. This gives the protein CASSRAVWDTNEKLFF.

The J gene is TRBJ2-1, the V gene TRBV11-3; no reliable D call. Deletions cut 5 bases from V and 9 bases from J, with 11 bases between. This CDR3 contains 12 residues. The germline V gene encodes CDR1 SGHNT and CDR2 YENEEA. The CDR3 is CASSLGFREQFF. DNA for the CDR3: TGTGCCAGCAGCCTCGGTTTCCGTGAGCAGTTCTTC.

The chain uses TRBV2 and TRBJ2-7; 7 bases are shared with TRBD2. After removal of 5 bases from V and 1 base from J, the junction contained 11 bases not matched to a gene. This CDR3 comprises 16 residues. Germline CDR1 reads SNHLY; CDR2 reads FYNNEI. Here the CDR3 reads CASSPPGDYQSYEQYF. CDR3 DNA: TGTGCCAGCAGTCCCCCTGGGGACTACCAGTCCTACGAGCAGTACTTC. The full variable domain, rest sourced from reference TRBV2 and TRBJ2-7, is EPEVTQTPSHQVTQMGQEVILRCVPISNHLYFYWYRQILGQKVEFLVSFYNNEISEKSEIFDDQFSVERPDGSNFTLKIRSTKLEDSAMYFCASSPPGDYQSYEQYFGPGTRLTVT.

The chain links TRBV6-6 to TRBJ2-7; D ambiguous. The ends were cut back, 6 bases at V and 6 bases at J, with 9 bases in the middle. This CDR3 has 11 amino acids. Looked up from germline, CDR1 is MNHNY and CDR2 is SVGAGI (reference sequence). CDR3 coding DNA: TGTGCCAGCAGCCTACCGGGCGAGCAGTACTTC. It yields the protein CASSLPGEQYF.

The chain has TRBV9 and TRBJ2-5, with 12 bases identical to TRBD2. Germline CDR1 and CDR2: SGDLS and YYNGEE. The CDR3 sequence is 16 residues long. V dropped 4 bases and J dropped 5; count of bases not matched to a gene: 9. The CDR3 DNA reads TGTGCCAGCAGCCCCCCTAGCGGGGGGGTGGGGGAGACCCAGTACTTC. Encoded protein: CASSPPSGGVGETQYF.

This chain connects TRBV11-2 to TRBJ2-7, with D unresolved. CDR3 length equals 12 residues. V lost 4 bases and J 7 bases, leaving 11 bases between the germline ends. Germline V gene lookup returns CDR1 SGHAT and CDR2 FQNNGV. The chain's CDR3 is CASSSLPGEQYF. DNA for the CDR3: TGTGCCAGCAGCTCCCTCCCTGGGGAGCAGTACTTC.

CDR3 residues: CASSLALDRPVPSYEQYF. CDR3 DNA: TGTGCCAGCAGCTTGGCCCTAGACAGGCCCGTGCCATCCTACGAGCAGTACTTC. The chain combines TRBV5-5 with TRBJ2-5; TRBD1 is a possible D gene (6 bases). The DNA end is a closer match to TRBJ2-7, so the J assignment may be wrong. Germline assignment: CDR1 SGHKS and CDR2 YYEKEE (reference sequence). This CDR3 comprises 18 residues.

This chain connects TRBV30 to TRBJ2-2, with D unclear. The CDR3 extends over 16 amino acids. V shed 8 bases and J shed 0 bases, with 19 bases lying between them. Germline CDR1 reads GTSNPN; CDR2 reads SVGIG (reference sequence). The CDR3 loop is CAGDKGYLANTGELFF. For the CDR3, the DNA is TGTGCCGGAGACAAAGGTTACCTCGCGAACACCGGGGAGCTGTTTTTT.

The J gene is TRBJ1-2, the V gene TRBV6-5; TRBD1 matches at 10 bases. The germline gives CDR1 MNHEY, CDR2 SVGAGI. This CDR3 is 14 amino acids long. After removal of 6 bases from V and 7 bases from J, the junction contained 8 bases not matched to a gene. Written as DNA, the CDR3 is TGTGCCAGCAGAGAACCGGGACAGGGGTTTGGCTACACCTTC. Translated: CASREPGQGFGYTF.

The chain recombines TRBV29-1 with TRBJ2-3; 9 bases are a match to TRBD2. V lost 3 bases to trimming and J lost 6 bases; unmatched junction nucleotides: 4. The CDR3 sequence is 13 residues long. Germline loops: CDR1 SQVTM, CDR2 ANQGSEA. CDR3 DNA sequence: TGCAGCGTTGAGGCGGGAGGGCGGGATACGCAGTATTTT. This sequence encodes CSVEAGGRDTQYF.

This chain joins TRBV2 and TRBJ2-3; 7 nucleotides agree with TRBD2. J lost 9 bases, V lost 8 bases, and 8 bases had no gene match. This CDR3 spans 12 amino acids. CDR1 SNHLY and CDR2 FYNNEI come from the germline V gene. The CDR3 DNA reads TGTGCCAGCCAGGGAGGAGCGGGGACGCAGTATTTT. Translating gives CASQGGAGTQYF.

The chain joins TRBV11-2 to TRBJ1-5, with unresolved D. The CDR3 has 13 amino acids. Trimming removed 0 bases from V and 7 bases from J, with 7 bases in between. From germline, CDR1 is SGHAT and CDR2 FQNNGV. The CDR3 DNA reads TGTGCCAGCAGCTTAGAAAGGGCACAGCCCCAGCATTTT. Its translation: CASSLERAQPQHF.

This chain links TRBV15 with TRBJ2-1, with TRBD2 matching over 10 bases. The CDR3 is made up of 16 amino acids. Germline V gene data show CDR1 as LNHNV and CDR2 as YYDKDF (reference sequence). Losses at the gene ends were 4 bases for V and 6 bases for J; bases not matched to a gene: 9. The CDR3 coding sequence is TGTGCCACCAGCACCAGCCTAGCGGGAGTAGGCAATGAGCAGTTCTTC. Its translation is CATSTSLAGVGNEQFF.

The chain joins TRBV7-2 to TRBJ2-6; 7 bases line up with TRBD2. The germline CDR1 and CDR2 sequences are SGHTA and FQGNSA. V trimming: 3 bases; J trimming: 0 bases; junction bases outside the gene matches: 5. The CDR3 extends over 17 amino acids. The DNA of the CDR3 is TGTGCCAGCAGCTTTCAAGCGGGGAACTCTGGGGCCAACGTCCTGACTTTC. It is translated as CASSFQAGNSGANVLTF.

This clone was recorded once. The V and J genes are TRBV19 and TRBJ2-5; TRBD2 agrees at 8 bases. Looked up from germline, CDR1 is LNHDA and CDR2 is SQIVND (reference sequence). The CDR3 runs to 14 residues. Trimming took 5 bases from V and 2 from J; bases not matched to a gene: 4. Here the CDR3 reads CASSDVAGQETQYF. CDR3 in DNA: TGTGCCAGTAGTGATGTAGCGGGACAAGAGACCCAGTACTTC. The entire variable domain, with the rest obtained from reference TRBV19 and TRBJ2-5, is as follows: DGGITQSPKYLFRKEGQNVTLSCEQNLNHDAMYWYRQDPGQGLRLIYYSQIVNDFQKGDIAEGYSVSREKKESFPLTVTSAQKNPTAFYLCASSDVAGQETQYFGPGTRLLVL.

This chain links TRBV9 with TRBJ2-6; D uncertain. The CDR3 extends over 16 amino acids. Germline-derived CDR1 and CDR2 are SGDLS and YYNGEE. With 4 bases removed from V and 0 bases from J, the gap between germline ends came to 11 bases. CDR3 nucleotides: TGTGCCAGCAGCTTCGGACCGACCTCTGGGGCCAACGTCCTGACTTTC. Translated: CASSFGPTSGANVLTF. Looking up the rest from reference TRBV9 and TRBJ2-6 gives the full variable domain: DSGVTQTPKHLITATGQRVTLRCSPRSGDLSVYWYQQSLDQGLQFLIQYYNGEERAKGNILERFSAQQFPDLHSELNLSSLELGDSALYFCASSFGPTSGANVLTFGAGSRLTVL.

The chain joins TRBV2 to TRBJ2-2; D is possibly TRBD1 (6 bases). V lost 6 bases and J 0 bases, leaving 11 bases between the germline ends. This CDR3 is built from 15 residues. The germline V gene has CDR1 SNHLY and CDR2 FYNNEI. The CDR3 is CASSAQGTNTGELFF. The CDR3 coding sequence is TGTGCCAGCAGCGCCCAGGGGACGAACACCGGGGAGCTGTTTTTT.

The chain couples TRBV6-5 to TRBJ1-6; D remains ambiguous. Trimming pared 6 bases from V and 5 bases from J, leaving 14 bases between. Germline V lookup: CDR1 MNHEY, CDR2 SVGAGI. The CDR3 covers 15 residues. DNA for the CDR3: TGTGCCAGCAGGCGAGGACGGAACGATAATTCACCCCTCCACTTT. Translation gives CASRRGRNDNSPLHF.

The rearrangement uses TRBV6-6 and TRBJ2-7; no firm D call. Germline V lookup: CDR1 MNHNY, CDR2 SVGAGI (reference sequence). The CDR3 has 15 amino acids. With 2 bases removed from V and 0 bases from J, the gap between germline ends came to 11 bases. The CDR3 DNA sequence: TGTGCCAGCAGTTACCCGGCAGGTAACTCCTACGAGCAGTACTTC. Encoded protein: CASSYPAGNSYEQYF.

V is TRBV18 and J is TRBJ1-4; maybe TRBD1 (6 bases). Germline V CDR1 and CDR2: KGHSH, LQKENI. CDR3 length equals 16 residues. Trimming left V 4 bases short and J 7 bases short, with 19 bases between. The CDR3 DNA reads as TGTGCCAGCTCACTCCTGGACAGCCAGTCTGGTGAAAAACTGTTTTTT. It yields the protein CASSLLDSQSGEKLFF.